Listed below are T cell receptor beta chains from one sample, sequenced in a study of T-cell memory formation after mild COVID-19. One entry per CDR3 protein results from TCRdb running MiXCR on the 5' RACE reads. The table shows hundreds of thousands of distinct CDR3 sequences, with approximately 15% occurring only once. Sequencing input: PBMCs or a T cell subset sorted from them (not recorded which). These receptor sequences come from a man between 18 and 35 years old who had mild COVID-19 (a few samples of this study predate the infection). Cell type and time point are not known. Each CDR3 is given with its conserved first and last residue. The D gene is left open where the match is weak.

CDR3aa	v_gene	d_gene
CSARDTQGGETEAFF	TRBV20-1	TRBD1
CASVTGTPAYGYTF	TRBV2	NA
CASSWTDTGELFF	TRBV7-9	NA
CASSPPGHAGELFF	TRBV28	NA
CASSVATSGSTDTQYF	TRBV9	NA
CASSQLLGQGGYTF	TRBV4-3	TRBD1
CASSQEWGFRIGTEAFF	TRBV4-3	NA
CASSEGTAGGTQYF	TRBV2	NA
CASSVDGQGRYGYTF	TRBV9	TRBD1
CASTLEGTTYGYTF	TRBV5-6	NA
CASSKGTRNAQYF	TRBV7-3	NA
CASSPEGAGGYTF	TRBV7-9	NA
CSARTSGALAGELFF	TRBV29-1	TRBD2
CASSLTWSSYNSPLHF	TRBV7-2	NA
CSASVQGDGHQFF	TRBV20-1	TRBD1
CASSIFQVGSYNEQFF	TRBV19	NA
CASSWRGRRETQYF	TRBV4-1	NA
CASSLEQTSGNTIYF	TRBV7-8	NA
CAIMDTYEQYF	TRBV10-3	NA
CASSLHGTQRETQYF	TRBV7-2	NA
CASSSRQGAETQYF	TRBV7-2	TRBD1
CSVSIGGNNYGYTF	TRBV29-1	NA
CASSLGGQTYEQYF	TRBV5-1	NA
CASRLWTGNSPLHF	TRBV4-1	TRBD1
CASRDPRKTQYF	TRBV6-6	NA
CASSTWTVLAYEQYF	TRBV5-5	NA
CASSWTGAGEAFF	TRBV12-3/TRBV12-4	TRBD1
CASSSPDQREETQYF	TRBV12-3/TRBV12-4	NA
CASSDRDRDYEQYF	TRBV2	TRBD1
CASSLWVRGLNTEAFF	TRBV5-6	TRBD1
CASSDQLAYNSPLHF	TRBV2	NA
CATSDSTTISTDTQYF	TRBV24-1	NA
CASSYLTAGTDTQYF	TRBV6-6	TRBD2
CASSASTGTNEQFF	TRBV2	TRBD1
CASIFDGKYGYTF	TRBV6-6	NA
CASSYSWDLAHSGNTIYF	TRBV6-5	NA
CSASPVNYGYTF	TRBV20-1	NA
CASSHRDSSTDTQYF	TRBV27	TRBD1
CAIWAGTYGYTF	TRBV10-3	NA
CSTIQGAENTEAFF	TRBV29-1	TRBD1
CASSQLAGAITDTQYF	TRBV7-9	TRBD2